The clone carrying this TCR beta chain occurred many times. What it recognizes is unknown. The source of the sample is a study of T-cell memory formation after mild COVID-19. Germline CDR1 and CDR2: SGHAT and FQNNGV. The CDR3 is 11 residues long. V lost 6 bases, J lost 5 bases, and 7 bases lay in between. Employing constant-segment primers, 5'RACE generated TCR alpha and TCR beta cDNA libraries bearing sample barcodes and UMIs. Each CDR3 protein is one row after TCRdb ran MiXCR on the 5' RACE reads. The sample lists some 250,000 distinct CDR3 sequences; 9.4% were seen once. General study points: Chiefly within CM and EM were the contracting CD4+ clones; CD8+ ones were within EMRA. Prior to infection, memory already included some responding clones, suggesting cross-reactive memory joined.

The chain carries TRBV11-2 and TRBJ1-1; D gene ambiguous. Input material: PBMCs or a T cell subset sorted from them (not recorded which). The TCR was taken from a man aged 18 to 30 who had mild COVID-19 (a few samples of this study predate the infection). Cell type and time point are not known. This chain's CDR3 is CASRRGTEAFF. The CDR3 DNA is TGTGCCAGCAGACGGGGTACTGAAGCTTTCTTT.